This passage covers 21 T cell receptor beta chains from one sample sequenced in a study of cytomegalovirus exposure and HLA in healthy donors. Amplification used 60 Vbeta primers and 13 Jbeta primers. Clones were sequenced by immunoSEQ multiplex PCR, and TCRdb holds only the in-frame ones, with some missing. The sample holds 150,000 to 200,000 clones, 70% to 85% seen once. Source material: PBMCs. The source of these receptors is a human donor in good health.

The chain recombines TRBV2 with TRBJ1-1; 7 bases align to TRBD1. CDR1 and CDR2 from the germline V gene are SNHLY and FYNNEI. V lost 5 bases and J lost 2; bases outside the gene matches: 8. The CDR3 is made up of 15 amino acids. Here the CDR3 DNA reads TGTGCCAGCAGTCTTTCCGGGACAGTCAACACTGAAGCTTTCTTT. This encodes CASSLSGTVNTEAFF.

In DNA form, the CDR3 reads TGTGCCAGCAGCGGGGAGCTCCGGGCCATAGAAGTCGTCGCGCAGTATTTT. Its protein product is CASSGELRAIEVVAQYF. The V gene is TRBV2, the J gene TRBJ2-3; a possible D gene is TRBD2 (5 bases). Trimming stripped 6 bases from V and 10 bases from J, with 29 bases between. The V gene's germline CDR1 is SNHLY and CDR2 FYNNEI. This CDR3 region has 17 residues. Looking up the rest from reference TRBV2 and TRBJ2-3 gives the full variable domain: EPEVTQTPSHQVTQMGQEVILRCVPISNHLYFYWYRQILGQKVEFLVSFYNNEISEKSEIFDDQFSVERPDGSNFTLKIRSTKLEDSAMYFCASSGELRAIEVVAQYFGPGTRLTVL.

V and J are TRBV7-2 and TRBJ2-5; TRBD1 agrees at 10 bases. Germline CDR1 and CDR2: SGHTA and FQGNSA. Losses at the gene ends were 5 bases for V and 4 bases for J; bases not matched to a gene: 4. The CDR3 spans 14 residues. The CDR3 reads CASSPTGGRETQYF. The CDR3 DNA reads as TGTGCCAGCAGCCCGACAGGGGGCAGAGAGACCCAGTACTTC. The full variable domain, rest sourced from reference TRBV7-2 and TRBJ2-5, is GAGVSQSPSNKVTEKGKDVELRCDPISGHTALYWYRQSLGQGLEFLIYFQGNSAPDKSGLPSDRFSAERTGGSVSTLTIQRTQQEDSAVYLCASSPTGGRETQYFGPGTRLLVL.

V and J are TRBV4-1 and TRBJ2-3; weak D call: TRBD2 (6 bases). V shed 0 bases and J shed 3 bases, with 10 bases lying between them. The CDR3 sequence is 15 residues long. In germline, CDR1 is MGHRA, CDR2 YSYEKL. CDR3 nucleotides: TGCGCCAGCAGCCAAGAAACGCGGGGAACAGATACGCAGTATTTT. Amino acids: CASSQETRGTDTQYF.

The rearrangement joins TRBV10-3 to TRBJ2-5, with 10 bases fitting TRBD2. From germline, CDR1 is ENHRY and CDR2 SYGVKD. The CDR3 covers 15 residues. V trimming: 5 bases; J trimming: 2 bases; junction bases outside the gene matches: 5. Here the CDR3 DNA reads TGTGCCATCAGTCTTTTTAGCGGGGGGCAAGAGACCCAGTACTTC. It translates to CAISLFSGGQETQYF.

The chain links TRBV7-2 to TRBJ1-3, with D uncertain. CDR3 size: 14 residues. The germline gives CDR1 SGHTA, CDR2 FQGNSA. Trimming cost V 5 bases and J 0 bases, with 8 bases left between them. As DNA, the CDR3 is TGTGCCAGCAGCCCCGCGGACTCTGGAAACACCATATATTTT. It translates to CASSPADSGNTIYF.

The rearrangement links TRBV5-4 to TRBJ2-7; 12 bases are a match to TRBD1. The CDR3 spans 15 residues. Looked up from germline, CDR1 is SGHNT and CDR2 is YYREEE (reference sequence). V shed 4 bases and J 3 bases; nucleotides not matched to a gene: 5. The DNA of the CDR3 is TGTGCCAGCAGCCGAGGGACAGGGGGCTTCTACGAGCAGTACTTC. Amino acid sequence: CASSRGTGGFYEQYF.

The chain joins TRBV2 to TRBJ2-1; 8 bases align to TRBD1. Germline CDR1 SNHLY, CDR2 FYNNEI. The CDR3 consists of 13 residues. Trimming removed 6 bases from V and 15 bases from J; junction bases left unmatched: 13. Written as DNA, the CDR3 is TGTGCCAGCAGCGAACAAACAGGGGGTCTAGGGTTCTTC. Its protein is CASSEQTGGLGFF.

The V and J genes are TRBV4-1 and TRBJ2-3; TRBD1 aligns across 10 bases. Germline CDR1 and CDR2: MGHRA and YSYEKL. This CDR3 region has 18 residues. Trimming removed 4 bases from V and 0 bases from J; junction bases left unmatched: 10. The CDR3 coding sequence is TGCGCCAGCAGCCCCCCCCGGGACAGGGGATCTAGCACAGATACGCAGTATTTT. This codes for CASSPPRDRGSSTDTQYF.

This chain uses TRBV19 with TRBJ1-4; D perhaps matches TRBD1 (5 bases). With 6 bases removed from V and 4 bases from J, the gap between germline ends came to 21 bases. The germline gives CDR1 LNHDA, CDR2 SQIVND (reference sequence). This CDR3 is built from 17 residues. CDR3 sequence: CASSGEGASRYNEKLFF. The CDR3 DNA reads as TGTGCCAGTAGCGGCGAAGGGGCCTCCCGATATAATGAAAAACTGTTTTTT.

The chain joins TRBV21-1 to TRBJ2-5; the D call of TRBD1 is as the table states it, not checked on the DNA. TRBV21-1 is given as a pseudogene. The CDR3 covers 17 residues. CDR3 sequence (DNA): TGTGCCAGCAGCAAAGCCGGCAGGTCAGTGGGCCAAGAGACCCAGTACTTC. Translated, it gives CASSKAGRSVGQETQYF.

There are a few counts of this clone. This chain connects TRBV5-6 to TRBJ1-1; unclear D gene. Trimming took off 6 bases at V and 0 bases at J, with 12 bases between the two ends. CDR1 and CDR2 (germline): SGHDT, YYEEEE. The length of the CDR3 is 14 residues. The chain's CDR3 is CASTGGFLNTEAFF. In DNA form, the CDR3 reads TGTGCCAGCACCGGCGGATTCCTGAACACTGAAGCTTTCTTT.

The chain employs TRBV11-2 and TRBJ2-7, with D perhaps matching TRBD1 (5 bases). Trimming took off 2 bases at V and 0 bases at J, with 11 bases between the two ends. Germline values: CDR1 SGHAT, CDR2 FQNNGV. The CDR3 is 15 amino acids. CDR3 in DNA: TGTGCCAGCAGCTTAATGACAGCCAGCTCCTACGAGCAGTACTTC. Its protein product is CASSLMTASSYEQYF.

As regards this clone: The junction differs from germline at one of its ends, possibly a read error. This chain uses TRBV10-3 with TRBJ2-7; 7 bases agree with TRBD1. CDR3 length: 12 amino acids. CDR1 is ENHRY, CDR2 SYGVKD, per germline. CDR3 DNA sequence: TGTGCCATCAGTCCGGCCGTGGGACAGCGGAACTTC. Translated: CAISPAVGQRNF.

This clone was counted at least ten times. V and J are TRBV30 and TRBJ2-6, with D unclear. The CDR3 covers 18 residues. V was cut by 0 bases and J by 0 bases, with 15 bases left in between. The germline V gene encodes CDR1 GTSNPN and CDR2 SVGIG (reference sequence). The CDR3 DNA reads as TGTGCCTGGAGTGTACCAAGGTTGGCGGCCTCTGGGGCCAACGTCCTGACTTTC. It codes for CAWSVPRLAASGANVLTF.

This rearrangement joins TRBV11-3 to TRBJ2-1; D is perhaps TRBD1 (6 bases). This CDR3 has 13 amino acids. CDR1 and CDR2 from the germline V gene are SGHNT and YENEEA. Trimming removed 6 bases from V and 7 bases from J, with 13 bases in between. This chain's CDR3 is CASSAWGRNEQFF. In DNA, the CDR3 is TGTGCCAGCAGTGCCTGGGGGCGGAATGAGCAGTTCTTC.

This chain uses TRBV18 with TRBJ1-1; a possible D gene is TRBD1 (6 bases). The V gene lost 5 bases and the J gene lost 7 bases, with 11 bases spanning the gap. The germline V gene has CDR1 KGHSH and CDR2 LQKENI. The length of the CDR3 is 12 residues. The CDR3 sequence is CASSADSREAFF. CDR3 nucleotides: TGTGCCAGCTCAGCGGACAGCCGTGAAGCTTTCTTT.

The chain carries TRBV5-6 and TRBJ1-1, with a possible D match to TRBD1 (5 bases). V gave up 2 bases and J gave up 2 bases, with 7 bases separating them. Germline CDR1 SGHDT, CDR2 YYEEEE. This CDR3 has 13 residues. As DNA, the CDR3 is TGTGCCAGCAGCTTTCAGGGTAACACTGAAGCTTTCTTT. Translation: CASSFQGNTEAFF.

With regard to this clone: A far larger clone is just one base off, so this is likely a read error. The rearrangement joins TRBV5-1 to TRBJ2-3; maybe TRBD1 (6 bases). The DNA end lines up better with TRBJ2-1; the J call may be wrong. The CDR3 extends over 14 amino acids. Germline assignment: CDR1 SGHRS and CDR2 YFSETQ. CDR3 nucleotides: TGCGCCAGCAGCTCCTCAGGGGCCTACAATGAGCAGTTCTTC. It codes for CASSSSGAYNEQFF.

J is TRBJ1-6 and V is TRBV28, with unresolved D. The CDR3 has 14 amino acids. CDR1 and CDR2 (germline): MDHEN, SYDVKM. The germline V and J ends were trimmed by 6 bases and 7 bases, with 13 bases remaining between them. The CDR3 loop is CASSPGSENSPLHF. The CDR3 nucleotides are TGTGCCAGCAGCCCCGGGTCCGAAAATTCACCCCTCCACTTT.

This clone was seen more than once but under ten times. DNA of the CDR3: TGTGCCAGCAGCAAAAGGGCTAGCGGGGGGGCCTACAATGAGCAGTTCTTC. This sequence encodes CASSKRASGGAYNEQFF. The chain is built from TRBV21-1 and TRBJ2-1; the D segment call TRBD2 is taken from the table without a DNA check. TRBV21-1 is a known pseudogene. CDR3 length equals 17 residues.